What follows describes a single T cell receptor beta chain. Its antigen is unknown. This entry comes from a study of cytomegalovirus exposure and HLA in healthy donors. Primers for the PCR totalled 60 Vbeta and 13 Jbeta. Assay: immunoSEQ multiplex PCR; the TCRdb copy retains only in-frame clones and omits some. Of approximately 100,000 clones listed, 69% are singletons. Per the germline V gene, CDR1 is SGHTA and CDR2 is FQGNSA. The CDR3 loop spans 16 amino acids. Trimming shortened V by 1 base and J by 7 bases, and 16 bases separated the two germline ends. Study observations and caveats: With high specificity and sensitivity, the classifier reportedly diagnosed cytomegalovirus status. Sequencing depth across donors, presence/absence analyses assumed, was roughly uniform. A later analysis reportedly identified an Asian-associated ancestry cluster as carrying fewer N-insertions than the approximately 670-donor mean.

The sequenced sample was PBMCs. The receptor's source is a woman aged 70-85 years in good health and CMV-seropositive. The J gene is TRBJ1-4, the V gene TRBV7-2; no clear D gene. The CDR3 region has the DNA TGTGCCAGCAGCTTAGGATTCGTCGGGGAAGGTGAAAAACTGTTTTTT. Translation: CASSLGFVGEGEKLFF.